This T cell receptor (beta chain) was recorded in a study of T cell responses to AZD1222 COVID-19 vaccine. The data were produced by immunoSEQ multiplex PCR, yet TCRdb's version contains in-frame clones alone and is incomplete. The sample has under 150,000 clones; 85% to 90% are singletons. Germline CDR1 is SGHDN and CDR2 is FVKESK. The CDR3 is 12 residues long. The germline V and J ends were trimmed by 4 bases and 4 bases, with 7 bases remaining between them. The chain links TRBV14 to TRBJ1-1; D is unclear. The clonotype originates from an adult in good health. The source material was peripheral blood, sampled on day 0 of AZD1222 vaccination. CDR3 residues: CASSRWGTEAFF. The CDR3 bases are TGTGCCAGCAGCCGTTGGGGCACTGAAGCTTTCTTT.